This T cell receptor beta chain was sequenced during a study of radiotherapy plus CTLA-4 blockade in lung cancer. Study-level information: Disease control reached under 35%, with objective responses in around 19%.

Sequencing used immunoSEQ multiplex PCR; TCRdb keeps in-frame clones, though not all of them. Among more than 90,000 clones listed, roughly four fifths were seen once. Patients in the study, people with chemo-refractory metastatic non-small-cell lung cancer, received focal radiation plus ipilimumab CTLA-4 blockade. J was trimmed by 0 bases and V by 1 base; bases with no gene match: 3. This CDR3 has 16 amino acids. Germline V lookup: CDR1 KGHSH, CDR2 LQKENI. The source was peripheral blood, collected from a patient treated with radiotherapy plus ipilimumab. The chain couples TRBV18 to TRBJ1-1, with 9 bases aligning to TRBD1. The clonotype was recovered from a human donor with non-small cell lung cancer that progressed on radiotherapy plus ipilimumab. Some clones in this sample may be carry-over from other donors' samples. CDR3 loop: CASSPLGQGMNTEAFF. The CDR3 DNA reads as TGTGCCAGCTCACCACTGGGACAGGGTATGAACACTGAAGCTTTCTTT.